Listed here are 26 T cell receptor beta chains from one sample, sequenced in a study of Ad26.COV2.S vaccination and SARS-CoV-2 variants. The treatment: some 20 received Ad26.COV2.S at low or high dose, single or two shots; 5 received placebo; per-sample allocation not given. Specimen acquisition occurred on day 63 following the initial vaccine or placebo injection. Using immunoSEQ multiplex PCR, the repertoire was profiled, and TCRdb retains in-frame clones only, with some absent. Found here are roughly 380,000 clones, more than 75% of them singletons; the top ten hold less than 4%. The source was peripheral blood, collected in a trial of Ad26.COV2.S vaccine versus placebo. Receptors originate from a person aged 18-60 years who received the Ad26.COV2.S COVID-19 vaccine or a placebo.

In this sample, this clone turned up a few times. The rearrangement links TRBV7-3 to TRBJ2-1, with D maybe TRBD2 (6 bases). V lost 0 bases and J 9 bases, leaving 9 bases between the germline ends. This CDR3 spans 13 amino acids. From germline, CDR1 is SGHTA and CDR2 FQGTGA. CDR3 region: CASSLTLGGEQFF. The CDR3 DNA reads TGTGCCAGCAGCTTAACGTTGGGGGGTGAGCAGTTCTTC. Supplemented by reference TRBV7-3 and TRBJ2-1, the full variable domain reads GAGVSQTPSNKVTEKGKYVELRCDPISGHTALYWYRQSLGQGPEFLIYFQGTGAADDSGLPNDRFFAVRPEGSVSTLKIQRTERGDSAVYLCASSLTLGGEQFFGPGTRLTVL.

V usage is TRBV4-3 and J usage is TRBJ1-2, with D perhaps TRBD1 (6 bases). This CDR3 region has 14 residues. Germline lookup yields CDR1 LGHNA and CDR2 YSLEER. Trimming stripped 0 bases from V and 4 bases from J, with 9 bases between. CDR3 sequence reads: CASSQDRGVYGYTF. CDR3 DNA: TGCGCCAGCAGCCAAGACAGGGGTGTCTATGGCTACACCTTC.

This chain uses TRBV4-3 with TRBJ2-5; perhaps TRBD1 as D (6 bases). Per germline, CDR1 LGHNA and CDR2 YSLEER. This CDR3 is built from 16 residues. V was clipped by 0 bases and J by 1 base, with 12 bases between them. CDR3 coding DNA: TGCGCCAGCAGCCAAGACACGGGACAACCCCAAGAGACCCAGTACTTC. Translation: CASSQDTGQPQETQYF.

This clone has a single count. This chain uses TRBV7-8 with TRBJ2-7; TRBD2 agrees at 10 bases. The CDR3 is made up of 15 amino acids. J lost 3 bases, V lost 5 bases, and 7 bases had no gene match. Germline CDR1 is SGHVS and CDR2 is FQNEAQ. Written as DNA, the CDR3 is TGTGCCAGCAGCCCAGCGACTAGCGGGTTCTACGAGCAGTACTTC. Amino acids: CASSPATSGFYEQYF. Based on the CDR3 plus reference TRBV7-8 and TRBJ2-7, the full variable domain is GAGVSQSPRYKVAKRGQDVALRCDPISGHVSLFWYQQALGQGPEFLTYFQNEAQLDKSGLPSDRFFAERPEGSVSTLKIQRTQQEDSAVYLCASSPATSGFYEQYFGPGTRLTVT.

The V call is TRBV3-1 (or the pseudogene TRBV3-2), the J call TRBJ2-5; no firm D call. CDR3 length equals 12 residues. Trimming took 4 bases from V and 5 from J, leaving 8 bases between them. Germline-derived CDR1 and CDR2 are LGHDT and YNNKEL (reference sequence). CDR3 amino acids: CASSPAPETQYF. The CDR3 DNA follows: TGTGCCAGCAGCCCGGCGCCCGAGACCCAGTACTTC.

This chain links TRBV4-2 with TRBJ2-4; TRBD1 agrees at 10 bases. This CDR3 is built from 17 residues. The germline CDR1 and CDR2 sequences are LGHNA and YNFKEQ. Germline trimming cut 2 bases from V and 7 bases from J; bases unmatched to any gene: 11. The DNA of the CDR3 is TGTGCCAGCAGCCAACCGGGGACAGGGGCAAATCTTAACATTCAGTACTTC. Protein: CASSQPGTGANLNIQYF.

V usage is TRBV7-8 and J usage is TRBJ2-1; D is uncertain. Trimming cost V 0 bases and J 0 bases, with 12 bases left between them. The germline CDR1 and CDR2 sequences are SGHVS and FQNEAQ. This CDR3 spans 17 amino acids. This CDR3 is CASSLAWRPSSYNEQFF. CDR3 bases: TGTGCCAGCAGCTTAGCGTGGAGACCTAGCTCCTACAATGAGCAGTTCTTC.

This chain links TRBV4-1 with TRBJ1-2; 7 bases fit TRBD1. V dropped 1 base and J dropped 4; count of bases not matched to a gene: 3. This CDR3 comprises 14 residues. Germline-derived CDR1 and CDR2 are MGHRA and YSYEKL. The DNA of the CDR3 is TGCGCCAGCAGCCAAGTAGGACAGGCCTATGGCTACACCTTC. Residues: CASSQVGQAYGYTF.

The chain recombines TRBV6-5 with TRBJ1-4; perhaps TRBD1 as D (5 bases). Germline values: CDR1 MNHEY, CDR2 SVGAGI. The CDR3 sequence is 16 residues long. V lost 1 base and J lost 0, with 9 bases in between. Here the CDR3 DNA reads TGTGCCAGCAGTTACTTTCAGGGTGCAACTAATGAAAAACTGTTTTTT. Residues: CASSYFQGATNEKLFF.

This chain connects TRBV30 to TRBJ1-3; the match to TRBD1 covers 10 bases. The V gene end was trimmed by 7 bases and the J gene end by 2 bases; junction bases not matched to a gene: 2. CDR3 length: 13 residues. The germline gives CDR1 GTSNPN, CDR2 SVGIG (reference sequence). The CDR3 region is CASTGGTGNTIYF. CDR3 bases: TGTGCCTCGACAGGGGGCACTGGAAACACCATATATTTT.

The chain is built from TRBV9 and TRBJ2-3; TRBD2 matches at 12 bases. CDR3 length: 17 amino acids. Germline CDR1 is SGDLS and CDR2 is YYNGEE. V lost 3 bases and J lost 0; bases outside the gene matches: 5. CDR3 in amino acids: CASSAGTSGPSTDTQYF. The CDR3 DNA follows: TGTGCCAGCAGCGCAGGGACTAGCGGGCCGAGCACAGATACGCAGTATTTT.

The chain uses TRBV10-3 and TRBJ2-2; TRBD2 matches 12 bases. The CDR3 is made up of 18 amino acids. CDR1 is ENHRY and CDR2 is SYGVKD in the germline V gene. Trimming took 4 bases from V and 4 from J; bases not matched to a gene: 10. As DNA, the CDR3 is TGTGCCATCAGTGTGGGGCTAGCGGGGGGGACGAGCACCGGGGAGCTGTTTTTT. Protein: CAISVGLAGGTSTGELFF.

The V call is TRBV19, the J call TRBJ1-1; D is perhaps TRBD1 (5 bases). CDR1 LNHDA and CDR2 SQIVND come from the germline V gene (reference sequence). CDR3 length: 12 residues. V lost 6 bases and J 11 bases, leaving 16 bases between the germline ends. CDR3 residues: CASRTGGTDAFF. DNA of the CDR3: TGTGCCAGTAGGACCGGGGGTACCGATGCTTTCTTT. The full variable domain, in which reference TRBV19 and TRBJ1-1 provide the parts outside the CDR3, is DGGITQSPKYLFRKEGQNVTLSCEQNLNHDAMYWYRQDPGQGLRLIYYSQIVNDFQKGDIAEGYSVSREKKESFPLTVTSAQKNPTAFYLCASRTGGTDAFFGQGTRLTVV.

The sample holds many counts of this clone. The chain is built from TRBV5-6 and TRBJ2-1; D unresolved. The length of the CDR3 is 13 residues. V dropped 3 bases and J dropped 3 bases, with 7 bases sitting between them. Germline CDR1 reads SGHDT; CDR2 reads YYEEEE. The CDR3 DNA reads as TGTGCCAGCAGCTCGACCAGCTACAATGAGCAGTTCTTC. Its translation is CASSSTSYNEQFF.

This clone has just a few counts. The J gene is TRBJ1-2, the V gene TRBV15, with D perhaps TRBD1 (5 bases). Per germline, CDR1 LNHNV and CDR2 YYDKDF (reference sequence). The V end lost 6 bases, the J end lost 2 bases, and 13 bases lay between the germline ends. The CDR3 length is 14 residues. DNA for the CDR3: TGTGCCACCAGTCCATCAGGGAACAACTATGGCTACACCTTC. The encoded protein is CATSPSGNNYGYTF.

This clone was seen only once. The chain joins TRBV6-2 or TRBV6-3 to TRBJ1-6, with D uncertain. V lost 0 bases and J 5 bases, leaving 8 bases between the germline ends. Germline lookup yields CDR1 MNHEY and CDR2 SVGEGT. The length of the CDR3 is 15 residues. The CDR3 DNA reads as TGTGCCAGCAGTTACTCACGACTGAATAATTCACCCCTCCACTTT. It specifies CASSYSRLNNSPLHF.

The sample holds a few counts of this clone. The chain employs TRBV10-3 and TRBJ1-1, with D tentatively TRBD1 (5 bases). Trimming took off 0 bases at V and 1 base at J, with 9 bases between the two ends. The CDR3 runs 15 residues. From germline, CDR1 is ENHRY and CDR2 SYGVKD. The CDR3 nucleotides are TGTGCCATCAGTGAGTCGGGGGGTCCGAACACTGAAGCTTTCTTT. Protein product: CAISESGGPNTEAFF.

The chain employs TRBV5-5 and TRBJ1-1; 8 nucleotides align to TRBD1. From germline, CDR1 is SGHKS and CDR2 YYEKEE (reference sequence). The CDR3 runs 18 residues. Trimming took 3 bases from V and 4 from J; bases not matched to a gene: 17. CDR3 coding DNA: TGTGCCAGCAGCTACGACCGCCTAGCAGGGGGCATCGGCACTGAAGCTTTCTTT. It yields the protein CASSYDRLAGGIGTEAFF.

This clone was counted a few times. CDR3 in amino acids: CASSFNRATSYF. DNA for the CDR3: TGTGCCAGCAGCTTTAATCGTGCGACATCGTACTTC. V is TRBV7-2 and J is TRBJ2-5; D not resolved. CDR3 size: 12 residues. Germline V gene lookup returns CDR1 SGHTA and CDR2 FQGNSA. Trimming left V 3 bases short and J 13 bases short, with 15 bases between. Supplemented by reference TRBV7-2 and TRBJ2-5, the full variable domain reads GAGVSQSPSNKVTEKGKDVELRCDPISGHTALYWYRQSLGQGLEFLIYFQGNSAPDKSGLPSDRFSAERTGGSVSTLTIQRTQQEDSAVYLCASSFNRATSYFGPGTRLLVL.

The chain recombines TRBV7-9 with TRBJ2-3; D gene ambiguous. The CDR3 is 12 residues long. The V end lost 6 bases, the J end lost 6 bases, and 10 bases lay between the germline ends. Germline V gene sequence: CDR1 SEHNR, CDR2 FQNEAQ (reference sequence). The CDR3 reads CASSSTSDTQYF. For the CDR3, the DNA is TGTGCCAGCAGTTCTACAAGCGATACGCAGTATTTT.

The CDR3 DNA sequence: TGTGCCAGCAGCTCCCACAGGAAAGGGGAGCTGTTTTTT. The encoded protein is CASSSHRKGELFF. The chain has TRBV13 and TRBJ2-2; weak D call: TRBD1 (5 bases). The CDR3 length is 13 residues. V was cut by 4 bases and J by 8 bases, with 11 bases left in between. CDR1 PRHDT and CDR2 FYEKMQ come from the germline V gene (reference sequence).

This clone came up once. The chain uses TRBV27 and TRBJ2-7, with 7 bases identical to TRBD1. The CDR3 length is 13 residues. In germline, CDR1 is MNHEY, CDR2 SMNVEV (reference sequence). The junction had 3 bases not matched to a gene; V was cut back by 5 bases and J by 2 bases. This CDR3 reads CASSTGVPYEQYF. CDR3 DNA sequence: TGTGCCAGCAGTACAGGGGTCCCCTACGAGCAGTACTTC.

J is TRBJ2-1 and V is TRBV4-3; D gene ambiguous. CDR1 is LGHNA, CDR2 YSLEER, per germline. V was shortened by 0 bases and J by 5 bases, with 11 bases between the two germline ends. The CDR3 spans 15 residues. CDR3: CASSQDGSRNNEQFF. CDR3 nucleotide sequence: TGCGCCAGCAGCCAAGATGGGTCGAGGAACAATGAGCAGTTCTTC.

The chain links TRBV27 to TRBJ2-2, with a tentative D call TRBD2 (5 bases). Germline V gives CDR1 MNHEY, CDR2 SMNVEV (reference sequence). This CDR3 region has 17 residues. V lost 6 bases to trimming and J lost 1 base, with 18 bases between them. DNA of the CDR3: TGTGCCAGCAGAATCCTTAGCGCAGCGGTGAACACCGGGGAGCTGTTTTTT. Protein sequence: CASRILSAAVNTGELFF.

The V and J genes are TRBV13 and TRBJ1-2; TRBD1 agrees at 9 bases. The germline V gene encodes CDR1 PRHDT and CDR2 FYEKMQ (reference sequence). V trimming: 5 bases; J trimming: 5 bases; junction bases outside the gene matches: 9. The CDR3 spans 15 residues. The CDR3 sequence is CASSLKTGGGYGYTF. The CDR3 bases are TGTGCCAGCAGCCTAAAGACAGGGGGAGGTTATGGCTACACCTTC.

The genes are TRBV27 and TRBJ2-5; D call uncertain. V was cut by 2 bases and J by 5 bases, with 21 bases left in between. CDR3 length equals 17 residues. Germline V gene sequence: CDR1 MNHEY, CDR2 SMNVEV (reference sequence). The CDR3 nucleotides are TGTGCCAGCAGTTTAAGGCCAATACCGCCCCGTTGGGAGACCCAGTACTTC. Translating it yields CASSLRPIPPRWETQYF.